This entry is about one TCR beta chain. Its antigen is undetermined. The record originates from a study of T cell repertoires in cytomegalovirus infection. Study information: CMV epitopes used comprised recently identified HLA-C-restricted ones and well-studied HLA-B-restricted ones. Study-wide findings and caveats: Within the response measured ex vivo, HLA-C-restricted CMV-specific TCR beta clonotypes were dominant.

The ends lost 5 bases at V and 1 base at J; junction bases unmatched: 12. CDR1 is SQVTM, CDR2 ANQGSEA, per germline. CDR3 length: 17 amino acids. TCRdb analysed the reads with MiXCR anew, one entry per CDR3 protein. This table has about 770,000 distinct CDR3 sequences, 25% to 30% appearing once. Sequencing was performed on cultured CD8+ T cells from PBMCs, taken from culture after CMV antigen stimulation. The V and J genes are TRBV29-1 and TRBJ2-1; 9 bases map to TRBD2. The source is a human donor in good health (CMV status not recorded). Some clones in this sample may be carry-over from other donors' samples. CDR3 nucleotides: TGCAGCGTTACGGGACTAGCCATTTGGGGTTCCTACAATGAGCAGTTCTTC. Amino acid sequence: CSVTGLAIWGSYNEQFF.